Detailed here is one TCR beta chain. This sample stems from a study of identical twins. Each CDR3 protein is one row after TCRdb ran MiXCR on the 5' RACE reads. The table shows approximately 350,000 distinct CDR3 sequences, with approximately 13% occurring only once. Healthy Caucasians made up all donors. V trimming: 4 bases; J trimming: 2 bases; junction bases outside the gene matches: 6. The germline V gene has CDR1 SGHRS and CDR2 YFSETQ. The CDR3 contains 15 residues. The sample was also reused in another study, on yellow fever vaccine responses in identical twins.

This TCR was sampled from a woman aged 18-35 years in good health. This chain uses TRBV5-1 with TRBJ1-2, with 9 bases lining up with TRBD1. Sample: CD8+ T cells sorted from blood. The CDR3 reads CASSPEGTGNYGYTF. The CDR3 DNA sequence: TGCGCCAGCAGCCCGGAGGGGACAGGGAACTATGGCTACACCTTC.